This note documents a single T cell receptor beta chain sequence. CDR1 is MNHNS and CDR2 is SASEGT in the germline V gene. V was trimmed by 2 bases and J by 4 bases, leaving 5 bases between them. The CDR3 is 12 amino acids. The data stem from a study of blood T cell repertoires in COVID-19. Across the whole study: PBMCs, B-cell-depleted T cells, or T cells were the source of the cDNA or gDNA that made up the material.

Original processing methods: Counts of nucleated cells, estimated from reference gene primer amplification, were obtained. The table came from immunoSEQ multiplex PCR; TCRdb's copy has only in-frame clones and leaves some out. That table supplies the V and J calls and clone size; D and trimming were determined from the DNA. Of approximately 88,000 clones in the sample, about nine tenths were seen once. The sequencing sample was made of peripheral blood. This chain uses TRBV6-1 with TRBJ1-2; D is unresolved. This receptor was obtained from a male donor with acute or convalescent COVID-19. The CDR3 here is CASSEKLYGYTF. The DNA of the CDR3 is TGTGCCAGCAGTGAAAAGCTCTATGGCTACACCTTC.